Listed here are 24 T cell receptor beta chains from one sample, sequenced in a study of blood T cell repertoires in COVID-19. The protocol was immunoSEQ multiplex PCR, while the TCRdb copy is restricted to in-frame clones and leaves out a portion. The sample carries tens of thousands of clones, approximately 92% recorded once. The sequencing input was peripheral blood. These receptors all stem from a woman at least 80 years old with active COVID-19.

The chain has TRBV4-3 and TRBJ2-1; 8 nucleotides match TRBD2. The CDR3 loop spans 13 amino acids. J gave up 13 bases and V 3 bases, and 8 bases lay outside the gene matches. Germline CDR1 reads LGHNA; CDR2 reads YSLEER. The CDR3 nucleotides read TGCGCCAGCAGCCAGGAGCCTAGGACTAGCCAGTTCTTC. Its protein is CASSQEPRTSQFF.

This chain links TRBV7-3 with TRBJ2-2, with a tentative D call TRBD2 (5 bases). Trimming took 4 bases from V and 1 from J, leaving 10 bases between them. This CDR3 spans 15 amino acids. The germline gives CDR1 SGHTA, CDR2 FQGTGA. CDR3 sequence reads: CASSSTGLNTGELFF. CDR3 in DNA: TGTGCCAGCAGCTCGACGGGGTTGAACACCGGGGAGCTGTTTTTT. Full variable domain (rest looked up from reference TRBV7-3 and TRBJ2-2): GAGVSQTPSNKVTEKGKYVELRCDPISGHTALYWYRQSLGQGPEFLIYFQGTGAADDSGLPNDRFFAVRPEGSVSTLKIQRTERGDSAVYLCASSSTGLNTGELFFGEGSRLTVL.

V usage is TRBV7-9 and J usage is TRBJ2-7; D call uncertain. CDR3 length: 13 amino acids. Trimming took 7 bases from V and 0 from J, leaving 10 bases between them. Looked up from germline, CDR1 is SEHNR and CDR2 is FQNEAQ (reference sequence). CDR3 sequence: CASTNPTSYEQYF. The DNA of the CDR3 is TGTGCCAGCACCAACCCTACCTCCTACGAGCAGTACTTC.

The chain employs TRBV9 and TRBJ2-5; maybe TRBD2 (7 bases). Germline CDR1 is SGDLS and CDR2 is YYNGEE. V shed 1 base and J shed 4 bases, with 14 bases lying between them. This CDR3 comprises 15 residues. In nucleotides, the CDR3 is TGTGCCAGCAGCGTACTATACGGGGGGCGAGAGACCCAGTACTTC. Translating gives CASSVLYGGRETQYF.

The rearrangement joins TRBV7-9 to TRBJ2-5; perhaps TRBD1 as D (5 bases). Trimming took 5 bases from V and 1 from J, leaving 11 bases between them. There are 14 residues in the CDR3. CDR1 is SEHNR and CDR2 is FQNEAQ in the germline V gene (reference sequence). The CDR3 DNA reads TGTGCCAGCAGCCCCGGCAGGGCCCAAGAGACCCAGTACTTC. Amino acid sequence: CASSPGRAQETQYF.

A word on this clone: A junction boundary mismatches the germline segment, possibly from a read error. This chain uses TRBV7-9 with TRBJ2-7; no reliable D call. CDR3 size: 12 residues. Germline V gene sequence: CDR1 SEHNR, CDR2 FQNEAQ (reference sequence). CDR3 nucleotides: TGTGCCAGCAGCCTTGAGATGCCCCGTCCTTTCTTC. It codes for CASSLEMPRPFF.

This sequence joins TRBV5-1 and TRBJ1-2; the match to TRBD1 covers 11 bases. V shed 0 bases and J 4 bases; nucleotides not matched to a gene: 8. Germline V gene sequence: CDR1 SGHRS, CDR2 YFSETQ. This CDR3 is built from 17 residues. The CDR3 bases are TGCGCCAGCAGCTTGGCGGACAGGGGGCGGAGATCCTATGGCTACACCTTC. Amino acids: CASSLADRGRRSYGYTF.

The chain uses TRBV5-1 and TRBJ2-7; 10 nucleotides align to TRBD1. The CDR3 is 14 amino acids. With V trimmed by 0 bases and J by 3 bases, 0 bases remained unmatched. The germline V gene has CDR1 SGHRS and CDR2 YFSETQ. The DNA for the CDR3 is TGCGCCAGCAGCTTGGGGACAGGGGGCTACGAGCAGTACTTC. This codes for CASSLGTGGYEQYF.

This clone was seen just once. V is TRBV5-4 and J is TRBJ2-1; TRBD2 aligns across 14 bases. Losses at the gene ends were 4 bases for V and 8 bases for J; bases not matched to a gene: 5. CDR1 is SGHNT, CDR2 YYREEE, per germline (reference sequence). This CDR3 spans 15 amino acids. CDR3 sequence reads: CASSPGTSGRHEQFF. The CDR3 DNA reads TGTGCCAGCAGCCCCGGGACTAGCGGGAGACATGAGCAGTTCTTC.

The chain has TRBV6-1 and TRBJ2-7; 12 bases fit TRBD2. The germline V gene has CDR1 MNHNS and CDR2 SASEGT. The CDR3 sequence is 19 residues long. Unmatched junction bases numbered 12, after V lost 3 bases and J lost 0 bases. The CDR3 sequence: CASSDKTGTSGWSSYEQYF. The CDR3 nucleotides are TGTGCCAGCAGTGACAAAACCGGGACTAGCGGGTGGAGCTCCTACGAGCAGTACTTC.

This rearrangement joins TRBV5-6 to TRBJ2-7, with unresolved D. Trimming stripped 0 bases from V and 6 bases from J, with 13 bases between. CDR1 and CDR2 from the germline V gene are SGHDT and YYEEEE. The CDR3 runs to 14 residues. CDR3 DNA sequence: TGTGCCAGCAGCTTGGTCCAGTTATGGAGCGAGCAGTACTTC. Translating it yields CASSLVQLWSEQYF. The full variable domain, with the rest looked up from reference TRBV5-6 and TRBJ2-7, is DAGVTQSPTHLIKTRGQQVTLRCSPKSGHDTVSWYQQALGQGPQFIFQYYEEEERQRGNFPDRFSGHQFPNYSSELNVNALLLGDSALYLCASSLVQLWSEQYFGPGTRLTVT.

This clone was observed once. The chain links TRBV7-3 to TRBJ2-5; tentative D call: TRBD1 (5 bases). This CDR3 region has 15 residues. V lost 5 bases to trimming and J lost 0 bases, with 13 bases between them. Germline V gene lookup returns CDR1 SGHTA and CDR2 FQGTGA. CDR3 sequence reads: CASSPTGAYQETQYF. DNA of the CDR3: TGTGCCAGCAGCCCCACAGGCGCGTACCAAGAGACCCAGTACTTC.

The J gene is TRBJ2-2, the V gene TRBV2, with a weak D call TRBD1 (6 bases). The CDR3 totals 14 residues. Germline CDR1 SNHLY, CDR2 FYNNEI. Trimming took 7 bases from V and 3 from J, leaving 12 bases between them. In DNA, the CDR3 is TGTGCCAGCAATTGGGCAGGGGACACCGGGGAGCTGTTTTTT. Amino acid sequence: CASNWAGDTGELFF.

The chain links TRBV5-1 to TRBJ2-5; TRBD1 matches at 7 bases. Germline V gene data show CDR1 as SGHRS and CDR2 as YFSETQ. The CDR3 is 15 amino acids. Unmatched junction bases numbered 8, after V lost 2 bases and J lost 4 bases. This CDR3 is CASSFGDSPSETQYF. CDR3 nucleotides: TGCGCCAGCAGCTTTGGGGACAGCCCCTCAGAGACCCAGTACTTC.

V usage is TRBV9 and J usage is TRBJ1-1; the match to TRBD1 covers 9 bases. Germline trimming cut 0 bases from V and 4 bases from J; bases unmatched to any gene: 7. CDR1 SGDLS and CDR2 YYNGEE come from the germline V gene. The CDR3 spans 16 residues. The CDR3: CASSVAVTGGFTEAFF. As DNA, the CDR3 is TGTGCCAGCAGCGTAGCGGTTACAGGGGGCTTCACTGAAGCTTTCTTT.

The rearrangement uses TRBV5-1 and TRBJ1-4; TRBD1 matches 8 bases. CDR1 and CDR2 from the germline V gene are SGHRS and YFSETQ. V was pared by 3 bases and J by 0 bases, with 7 bases of the junction left unmatched. The CDR3 is made up of 17 amino acids. In DNA form, the CDR3 reads TGCGCCAGCAGCTCCACGACAGGGGCTTCAACTAATGAAAAACTGTTTTTT. It yields the protein CASSSTTGASTNEKLFF.

This chain uses TRBV28 with TRBJ1-1, with D possibly TRBD1 on 5 matching bases. This CDR3 contains 14 residues. Looked up from germline, CDR1 is MDHEN and CDR2 is SYDVKM. V was pared by 5 bases and J by 7 bases, with 17 bases between. The CDR3 reads CASSPRGGIIEAFF. CDR3 sequence (DNA): TGTGCCAGCAGTCCCCGCGGGGGGATAATTGAAGCTTTCTTT.

The chain couples TRBV6-5 to TRBJ2-7; TRBD1 is a possible D gene (6 bases). The germline V gene has CDR1 MNHEY and CDR2 SVGAGI. Between the trimmed V and J ends, which lost 6 bases and 6 bases, there was a span of 12 bases. CDR3 length equals 12 residues. The CDR3 DNA follows: TGTGCCAGCAGCACAAAAGGGGGCGAGCAGTACTTC. This translates into CASSTKGGEQYF.

This clone was observed a handful of times. The V and J genes are TRBV4-1 and TRBJ2-5; 7 positions agree with TRBD2. Germline CDR1 reads MGHRA; CDR2 reads YSYEKL. CDR3 length: 16 residues. The V segment lost 3 bases and the J segment 5 bases; nucleotides outside the gene matches: 12. This CDR3 reads CASSHFGRAKGETQYF. CDR3 bases: TGCGCCAGCAGCCATTTTGGGAGGGCCAAGGGGGAGACCCAGTACTTC.

The CDR3 bases are TGTGCCAGCAGCTTAGGAGGACTGGACAATGAAAAACTGTTTTTT. Protein: CASSLGGLDNEKLFF. V and J are TRBV11-1 and TRBJ1-4; D is uncertain. The CDR3 is 15 residues long. V lost 1 base and J lost 5, with 11 bases in between. The germline V gene has CDR1 SGHAT and CDR2 FQDESV (reference sequence). The full variable domain, in which reference TRBV11-1 and TRBJ1-4 provide the parts outside the CDR3, is EAEVAQSPRYKITEKSQAVAFWCDPISGHATLYWYRQILGQGPELLVQFQDESVVDDSQLPKDRFSAERLKGVDSTLKIQPAELGDSAMYLCASSLGGLDNEKLFFGSGTQLSVL.

The chain joins TRBV24-1 to TRBJ2-1; the match to TRBD1 covers 9 bases. V dropped 5 bases and J dropped 6; count of bases not matched to a gene: 4. The CDR3 spans 14 residues. Germline V gene sequence: CDR1 KGHDR, CDR2 SFDVKD. In DNA form, the CDR3 reads TGTGCCACCAGTGGGGGGACAGGGCGCAATGAGCAGTTCTTC. Amino acids: CATSGGTGRNEQFF.

In its sample, this clone was seen a few times. V usage is TRBV19 and J usage is TRBJ2-7, with TRBD1 matching 7 bases. The J segment lost 0 bases and the V segment lost 9 bases, leaving 5 bases of the junction unmatched. Germline-derived CDR1 and CDR2 are LNHDA and SQIVND (reference sequence). The CDR3 is made up of 13 amino acids. The CDR3 coding sequence is TGTGCCAGCAGGGACAGCAGCTCCTACGAGCAGTACTTC. Its protein is CASRDSSSYEQYF.

The V gene is TRBV10-3, the J gene TRBJ2-7; 16 bases map to TRBD2. The V and J ends lost 11 bases and 2 bases, in that order; junction bases with no gene match: 9. Per the germline V gene, CDR1 is ENHRY and CDR2 is SYGVKD. There are 16 residues in the CDR3. CDR3 loop: CAALGTSGRATYEQYF. In DNA, the CDR3 is TGTGCCGCTCTAGGGACTAGCGGGAGGGCCACCTACGAGCAGTACTTC.

The chain uses TRBV7-8 and TRBJ2-3; 11 bases align to TRBD2. Germline CDR1 and CDR2: SGHVS and FQNEAQ. This CDR3 has 16 amino acids. J gave up 4 bases and V 1 base, and 4 bases lay outside the gene matches. The CDR3 protein is CASSLVSGRAADTQYF. In DNA form, the CDR3 reads TGTGCCAGCAGCTTAGTTAGCGGGAGGGCCGCAGATACGCAGTATTTT.